The rows below give T cell receptor beta chains drawn from one sample of a study of blood T cell repertoires in COVID-19. Clones were sequenced by immunoSEQ multiplex PCR, and TCRdb holds only the in-frame ones, with some missing. In the table there are fewer than 250,000 clones, around 80% of which are singletons. Sequenced: PBMCs or T cells enriched from blood (not recorded which). These receptors were obtained from a man in his 60s who had recovered from COVID-19. The CDR3 runs from the conserved cysteine through the conserved F or W. Each record gives: CDR3 length, J gene, D gene, clone size, V gene, CDR3 protein, CDR3 DNA. The D gene is left open where the match is weak. Size is omitted from some rows. Given values are once, few, many or a class for expanded clones.

length: 14
J: TRBJ1-2
D: .
size: few
V: TRBV7-8
CDR3: CASSLARVDYGYTF
DNA: TGTGCCAGCAGCTTAGCGAGGGTGGACTATGGCTACACCTTC

length: 15
J: TRBJ2-2
D: TRBD2
size: few
V: TRBV6-5
CDR3: CASSGLAGDTGELFF
DNA: TGTGCCAGCAGCGGACTAGCGGGGGACACCGGGGAGCTGTTTTTT

length: 16
J: TRBJ1-1
D: .
size: .
V: TRBV21-1
CDR3: CASSKWGDRANTEAFF
DNA: TGTGCCAGCAGCAAATGGGGGGACAGGGCGAACACTGAAGCTTTCTTT

length: 15
J: TRBJ2-7
D: TRBD1
size: .
V: TRBV27
CDR3: CASSEIGQGTREQYF
DNA: TGTGCCAGCAGTGAAATAGGACAGGGGACAAGGGAGCAGTACTTC

length: 12
J: TRBJ2-5
D: .
size: .
V: TRBV7-9
CDR3: CASSNRGETQYF
DNA: TGTGCCAGCAGCAACCGCGGGGAGACCCAGTACTTC

length: 15
J: TRBJ2-5
D: .
size: .
V: TRBV18
CDR3: CASSPNDIQQETQYF
DNA: TGTGCCAGCTCACCAAACGACATACAACAAGAGACCCAGTACTTC

length: 15
J: TRBJ2-7
D: TRBD2
size: .
V: TRBV7-9
CDR3: CASSFSGESSYEQYF
DNA: TGTGCCAGCAGCTTTAGCGGGGAAAGCTCCTACGAGCAGTACTTC

length: 15
J: TRBJ1-1
D: .
size: .
V: TRBV19
CDR3: CASTLGGARNTEAFF
DNA: TGTGCCAGTACCCTAGGGGGGGCCAGGAACACTGAAGCTTTCTTT

length: 18
J: TRBJ2-3
D: TRBD2
size: .
V: TRBV19
CDR3: CASTNYPVVSGGGDTQYF
DNA: TGTGCCAGTACTAACTACCCCGTGGTGTCGGGGGGGGGAGATACGCAGTATTTT

length: 14
J: TRBJ2-7
D: .
size: .
V: TRBV7-2
CDR3: CASSLGEFSYEQYF
DNA: TGTGCCAGCAGCTTAGGAGAGTTTTCCTACGAGCAGTACTTC

length: 15
J: TRBJ1-4
D: TRBD1
size: .
V: TRBV7-2
CDR3: CASSLALRGREKLFF
DNA: TGTGCCAGCAGCTTAGCGCTCAGGGGGCGGGAAAAACTGTTTTTT

length: 13
J: TRBJ1-1
D: TRBD1
size: .
V: TRBV25-1
CDR3: CASSGGQGTEAFF
DNA: TGTGCCAGCAGTGGGGGACAGGGCACTGAAGCTTTCTTT

length: 16
J: TRBJ2-3
D: TRBD1
size: .
V: TRBV14
CDR3: CASSQRAGTARDTQYF
DNA: TGTGCCAGCAGCCAGAGAGCCGGGACAGCGAGGGATACGCAGTATTTT

length: 16
J: TRBJ1-2
D: .
size: .
V: TRBV7-2
CDR3: CASSQGAGSPNYGYTF
DNA: TGTGCCAGCAGCCAAGGGGCCGGATCACCTAACTATGGCTACACCTTC

length: 15
J: TRBJ1-2
D: TRBD1
size: .
V: TRBV27
CDR3: CASSARDRVNYGYTF
DNA: TGTGCCAGCAGTGCTCGGGACAGGGTAAACTATGGCTACACCTTC

length: 16
J: TRBJ2-3
D: TRBD2
size: .
V: TRBV7-2
CDR3: CASSMGTSGVLDTQYF
DNA: TGTGCCAGCAGCATGGGGACTAGCGGGGTTTTAGATACGCAGTATTTT